One and the same sample provided the 24 T cell receptor beta chains below, sequenced in a study of regulatory T cells in long-lasting Graves disease. Time point here: newly diagnosed GD, antithyroid drugs for less than 3 months. From RNA extracted from PBMCs, the TCR library was made. Through Arm-PCR of CDR3 regions and iRepertoire HTBI primers, TCR beta libraries were built. TCRdb reprocessed the multiplex PCR reads with MiXCR, giving one entry per CDR3 protein. The table includes 320,000 or so distinct CDR3 sequences, over 15% detected once. Sequences were derived from peripheral blood mononuclear cells (PBMCs), sampled at new diagnosis, from a patient treated with antithyroid drugs. The receptors shown here come from a female donor with Graves disease.

The chain links TRBV6-1 to TRBJ1-1, with 8 nucleotides matching TRBD1. The length of the CDR3 is 14 residues. Losses at the gene ends were 11 bases for V and 6 bases for J; bases not matched to a gene: 14. Germline CDR1 MNHNS, CDR2 SASEGT. DNA of the CDR3: TGTGCCGTACAGAGGACAGGGTTCAGGTCTGAAGCTTTCTTT. Its protein product is CAVQRTGFRSEAFF.

The rearrangement links TRBV24-1 to TRBJ2-3; 7 positions agree with TRBD1. This CDR3 has 14 residues. V gave up 7 bases and J gave up 2 bases; unmatched junction bases: 5. Germline CDR1 and CDR2: KGHDR and SFDVKD. The chain's CDR3 is CATRATGNTDTQYF. The CDR3, as DNA: TGTGCCACCAGGGCGACAGGGAACACAGATACGCAGTATTTT.

This clonotype was seen at least ten times. The chain is built from TRBV27 and TRBJ2-3, with D perhaps assigned TRBD1 or TRBD2 (5 bases each). Germline values: CDR1 MNHEY, CDR2 SMNVEV (reference sequence). The ends were cut back, 6 bases at V and 1 base at J, with 14 bases in the middle. The length of the CDR3 is 15 residues. The CDR3 DNA reads as TGTGCCAGCAGCCCTAGGGGAGTCGGCACAGATACGCAGTATTTT. Its translation is CASSPRGVGTDTQYF.

This clonotype has a count of ten or more. This chain links TRBV10-3 with TRBJ1-2; D not certain. The germline V gene encodes CDR1 ENHRY and CDR2 SYGVKD. The germline V and J ends were trimmed by 5 bases and 2 bases, with 6 bases remaining between them. The CDR3 runs to 12 residues. This chain's CDR3 is CAISSGNYGYTF. The CDR3 nucleotides are TGTGCCATCAGTTCCGGGAACTATGGCTACACCTTC.

This clonotype was seen ten or more times. J is TRBJ2-1 and V is TRBV5-1, with D maybe TRBD2 (5 bases). Between the trimmed V and J ends, which lost 4 bases and 6 bases, there was a span of 8 bases. CDR1 and CDR2 from the germline V gene are SGHRS and YFSETQ. The CDR3 is 12 amino acids. CDR3 residues: CASSLEANEQFF. DNA of the CDR3: TGCGCCAGCAGCCTGGAGGCCAATGAGCAGTTCTTC.

The rearrangement links TRBV11-2 to TRBJ2-6, with 12 bases aligning to TRBD2. Germline values: CDR1 SGHAT, CDR2 FQNNGV. V was clipped by 3 bases and J by 1 base; unmatched bases: 4. This CDR3 is built from 18 residues. The CDR3 sequence: CASSFLAGGPSGANVLTF. CDR3 nucleotides: TGTGCCAGCAGCTTCCTAGCGGGAGGGCCATCTGGGGCCAACGTCCTGACTTTC.

This clonotype was counted at least ten times. The chain combines TRBV19 with TRBJ1-5; D ambiguous. CDR1 and CDR2 from the germline V gene are LNHDA and SQIVND (reference sequence). Trimming removed 3 bases from V and 2 bases from J, with 8 bases in between. This CDR3 spans 14 amino acids. In DNA, the CDR3 is TGTGCCAGTAGTATCAGGAGTGGCAATCAGCCCCAGCATTTT. Its translation: CASSIRSGNQPQHF.

This clonotype was observed many times. The chain couples TRBV20-1 to TRBJ1-4, with D uncertain. The length of the CDR3 is 15 residues. The germline V gene encodes CDR1 DFQATT and CDR2 SNEGSKA (reference sequence). V dropped 1 base and J dropped 7 bases, with 16 bases sitting between them. The CDR3, as DNA: TGCAGTGCTAGAGCGTTAGAGGGTGCGAGTGAAAAACTGTTTTTT. It specifies CSARALEGASEKLFF.

In this sample, this clonotype turned up a few times. The rearrangement uses TRBV2 and TRBJ2-7, with D unresolved. The CDR3 is 15 residues long. The V gene's germline CDR1 is SNHLY and CDR2 FYNNEI. Trimming took 0 bases from V and 3 from J, leaving 12 bases between them. The DNA of the CDR3 is TGTGCCAGCAGTGAAGCGCTTATGGCCTACTACGAGCAGTACTTC. Translation: CASSEALMAYYEQYF.

The table lists this clonotype with many counts. The chain combines TRBV19 with TRBJ2-2; 9 positions match TRBD1. J lost 0 bases, V lost 4 bases, and 3 bases had no gene match. The germline CDR1 and CDR2 sequences are LNHDA and SQIVND (reference sequence). CDR3 length: 16 residues. CDR3 coding DNA: TGTGCCAGTAGTAGGGACAGGGTCGCGAACACCGGGGAGCTGTTTTTT. Translating gives CASSRDRVANTGELFF. The whole variable domain, remainder taken from reference TRBV19 and TRBJ2-2, is DGGITQSPKYLFRKEGQNVTLSCEQNLNHDAMYWYRQDPGQGLRLIYYSQIVNDFQKGDIAEGYSVSREKKESFPLTVTSAQKNPTAFYLCASSRDRVANTGELFFGEGSRLTVL.

This clonotype was counted at least ten times. V gene TRBV28 combines with J gene TRBJ2-1; 8 nucleotides agree with TRBD2. There are 15 residues in the CDR3. V gave up 2 bases and J gave up 5 bases; unmatched junction bases: 5. Germline V CDR1 and CDR2: MDHEN, SYDVKM. This CDR3 reads CASSLQLAENNEQFF. CDR3 nucleotide sequence: TGTGCCAGCAGTTTACAACTAGCGGAAAACAATGAGCAGTTCTTC.

In its sample, this clonotype was seen many times. The CDR3 DNA is TGTGCCAGCAGCTTAAGCAGCGGGAGGGGCCTCACGAACACCGGGGAGCTGTTTTTT. Translated, it gives CASSLSSGRGLTNTGELFF. The chain carries TRBV7-9 and TRBJ2-2; 10 bases are a match to TRBD2. The germline CDR1 and CDR2 sequences are SEHNR and FQNEAQ (reference sequence). Germline trimming cut 2 bases from V and 0 bases from J; bases unmatched to any gene: 9. This CDR3 contains 19 residues.

V and J are TRBV29-1 and TRBJ2-2; 9 nucleotides line up with TRBD1. Germline V lookup: CDR1 SQVTM, CDR2 ANQGSEA. The CDR3 consists of 13 residues. Trimming at V came to 7 bases and at J to 6 bases, leaving 6 bases not matched to a gene. DNA of the CDR3: TGCAGCGCCGGACAGGGGATCCCCGGGGAGCTGTTTTTT. It specifies CSAGQGIPGELFF.

This clonotype was counted ten times or more. DNA of the CDR3: TGTGCCAGCAGTGAACGGGCTAATACGCAGTATTTT. This gives the protein CASSERANTQYF. This chain links TRBV6-1 with TRBJ2-3; D is ambiguous. Trimming took off 2 bases at V and 7 bases at J, with 7 bases between the two ends. Germline CDR1 is MNHNS and CDR2 is SASEGT. The CDR3 contains 12 residues.

This clonotype was seen at least ten times. This chain connects TRBV19 to TRBJ2-2; 7 bases agree with TRBD2. The germline V gene encodes CDR1 LNHDA and CDR2 SQIVND (reference sequence). V was pared by 4 bases and J by 7 bases, with 6 bases of the junction left unmatched. CDR3 length: 14 amino acids. This CDR3 is CASSTAGVVGELFF. The CDR3 DNA is TGTGCCAGTAGTACGGCGGGAGTAGTCGGGGAGCTGTTTTTT.

The CDR3 loop reads CASSFGGGDEKLFF. For the CDR3, the DNA is TGCGCCAGCAGCTTCGGCGGGGGGGATGAAAAACTGTTTTTT. The rearrangement links TRBV5-1 to TRBJ1-4; perhaps TRBD1 as D (5 bases). CDR3 length: 14 amino acids. Germline CDR1 reads SGHRS; CDR2 reads YFSETQ. The V end lost 2 bases, the J end lost 6 bases, and 11 bases lay between the germline ends.

This clonotype was observed at least ten times. One end of the junction varies from germline; a read error may be responsible. This chain uses TRBV12-3 or TRBV12-4 with TRBJ2-2; perhaps D is TRBD1 or TRBD2 (5 bases each). CDR3 length equals 13 residues. CDR3 DNA sequence: TGTGCCAGCATTTTAAGGGGACCTGGGGAGCTGTTTTTT. Protein: CASILRGPGELFF.

This clonotype was counted between two and nine times. This CDR3 fails to terminate in the conserved phenylalanine or tryptophan, so it likely reflects a read error. V and J are TRBV7-9 and TRBJ1-1; D not resolved. The V gene's germline CDR1 is SEHNR and CDR2 FQNEAQ (reference sequence). The CDR3 has 14 amino acids. Trimming cost V 4 bases and J 0 bases, with 9 bases left between them. This CDR3 is CASSSGRMNTEAFS. CDR3 in DNA: TGTGCCAGCAGCTCGGGCCGGATGAACACTGAAGCTTTCTCT.

A note on this clonotype: One base separates it from a far larger clone, so it is likely a read error. The chain combines TRBV12-3 or TRBV12-4 with TRBJ2-7; the D gene is possibly TRBD2 (5 bases). The CDR3 is made up of 14 amino acids. The V end was cut by 5 bases, the J end by 3 bases, with 14 bases between. The CDR3 sequence: CASSIHGVDYEQYF. The CDR3 nucleotides are TGTGCCAGCAGTATACACGGGGTAGACTACGAGCAGTACTTC.

A few counts support this clonotype. CDR3 in DNA: TGTGCCACCAGTGATGCCACTAGAGACACAGGGAGAGGCGAGCAGTACTTC. It codes for CATSDATRDTGRGEQYF. The gene calls are TRBV24-1 and TRBJ2-7; a possible D gene is TRBD1 (6 bases). This CDR3 contains 17 residues. CDR1 and CDR2 (germline): KGHDR, SFDVKD. V was trimmed by 3 bases and J by 6 bases, leaving 23 bases between them.

This clonotype was seen ten or more times. V gene TRBV5-1 combines with J gene TRBJ2-7; D is ambiguous. V was pared by 4 bases and J by 0 bases, with 14 bases between. From germline, CDR1 is SGHRS and CDR2 YFSETQ. The CDR3 length is 15 residues. CDR3 DNA: TGCGCCAGCAGCGTGGTGGGGTGGGACTCCTACGAGCAGTACTTC. Protein sequence: CASSVVGWDSYEQYF.

The V call is TRBV24-1, the J call TRBJ2-7; D gene unclear. The CDR3 has 11 residues. Trimming removed 7 bases from V and 10 bases from J, with 13 bases in between. The germline gives CDR1 KGHDR, CDR2 SFDVKD. The CDR3: CATSDQLFQYF. In nucleotides, the CDR3 is TGTGCCACCAGCGACCAGCTGTTCCAGTACTTC.

This clonotype was recorded many times. The V call is TRBV11-2, the J call TRBJ2-5, with a tentative D call TRBD2 (6 bases). The CDR3 has 16 residues. V shed 1 base and J shed 5 bases, with 17 bases lying between them. CDR1 is SGHAT, CDR2 FQNNGV, per germline. The DNA of the CDR3 is TGTGCCAGCAGCTTAGGGACTACGCGAGGGTCCGAGACCCAGTACTTC. Amino acid sequence: CASSLGTTRGSETQYF.

The chain joins TRBV19 to TRBJ2-7; TRBD2 agrees at 16 bases. V lost 1 base to trimming and J lost 2 bases; unmatched junction nucleotides: 11. Germline V gene lookup returns CDR1 LNHDA and CDR2 SQIVND (reference sequence). The CDR3 is made up of 20 amino acids. The CDR3: CASSIVVSGTSGREAYEQYF. The CDR3 DNA reads TGTGCCAGTAGTATAGTGGTGTCCGGGACTAGCGGGAGGGAGGCCTACGAGCAGTACTTC.